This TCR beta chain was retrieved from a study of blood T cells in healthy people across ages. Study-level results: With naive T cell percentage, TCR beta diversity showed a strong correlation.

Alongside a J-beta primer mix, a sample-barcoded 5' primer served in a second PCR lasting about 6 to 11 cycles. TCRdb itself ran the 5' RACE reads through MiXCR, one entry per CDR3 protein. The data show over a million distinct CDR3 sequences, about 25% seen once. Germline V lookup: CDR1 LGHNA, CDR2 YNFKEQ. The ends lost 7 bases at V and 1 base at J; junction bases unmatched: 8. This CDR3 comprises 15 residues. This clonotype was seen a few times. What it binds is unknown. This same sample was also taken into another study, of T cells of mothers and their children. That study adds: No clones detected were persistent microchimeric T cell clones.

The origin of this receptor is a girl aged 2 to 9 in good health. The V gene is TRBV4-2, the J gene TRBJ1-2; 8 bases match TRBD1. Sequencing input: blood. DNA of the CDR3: TGTGCCAGCACCCGTGGACAGGGACTTAACTATGGCTACACCTTC. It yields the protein CASTRGQGLNYGYTF.